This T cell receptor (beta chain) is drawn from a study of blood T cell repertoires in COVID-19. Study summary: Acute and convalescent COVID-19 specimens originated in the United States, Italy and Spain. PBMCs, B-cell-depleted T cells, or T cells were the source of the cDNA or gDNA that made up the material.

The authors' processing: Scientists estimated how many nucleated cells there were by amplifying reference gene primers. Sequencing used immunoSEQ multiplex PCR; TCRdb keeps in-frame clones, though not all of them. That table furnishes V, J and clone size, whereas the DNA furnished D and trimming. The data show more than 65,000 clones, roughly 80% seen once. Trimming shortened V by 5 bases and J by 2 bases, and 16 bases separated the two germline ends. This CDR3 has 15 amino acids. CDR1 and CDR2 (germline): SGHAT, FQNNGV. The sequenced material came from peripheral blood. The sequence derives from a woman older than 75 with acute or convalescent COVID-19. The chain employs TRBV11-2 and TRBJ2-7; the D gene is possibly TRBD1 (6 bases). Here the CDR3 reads CASSRGDTRTYEQYF. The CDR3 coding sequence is TGTGCCAGCAGCAGAGGGGACACCCGGACCTACGAGCAGTACTTC.